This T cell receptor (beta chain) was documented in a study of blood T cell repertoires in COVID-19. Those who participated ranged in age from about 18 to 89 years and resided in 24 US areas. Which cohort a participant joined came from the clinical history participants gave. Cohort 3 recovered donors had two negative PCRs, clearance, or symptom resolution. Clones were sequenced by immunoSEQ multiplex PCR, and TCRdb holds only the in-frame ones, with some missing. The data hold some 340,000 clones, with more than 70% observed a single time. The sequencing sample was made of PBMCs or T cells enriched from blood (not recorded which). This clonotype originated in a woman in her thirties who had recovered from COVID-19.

CDR3 residues: CASSLEVASPLHF. CDR3 nucleotides: TGTGCCAGCAGCCTTGAGGTTGCTTCTCCACTCCACTTT. J is TRBJ1-6 and V is TRBV5-5; D uncertain. The CDR3 covers 13 residues. Per the germline V gene, CDR1 is SGHKS and CDR2 is YYEKEE (reference sequence). Trimming pared 4 bases from V and 16 bases from J, leaving 18 bases between. Using reference TRBV5-5 and TRBJ1-6 for the parts outside the CDR3, the full variable domain is DAGVTQSPTHLIKTRGQQVTLRCSPISGHKSVSWYQQVLGQGPQFIFQYYEKEERGRGNFPDRFSARQFPNYSSELNVNALLLGDSALYLCASSLEVASPLHFGNGTRLTVT.